Each of the 26 T cell receptor beta chains below was sequenced from the same sample in a study of CD8+CD57+ T cells in acquired aplastic anemia. For CDR3 and TCR beta VDJ profiling, genomic DNA was the template used. TCRdb processed the reads anew with MiXCR; each CDR3 protein has one entry. The repertoire holds a few hundred thousand distinct CDR3 sequences, with approximately 57% as singletons. Sequencing was performed on sorted CD4+, CD8+, or CD8+CD57+ T cells (not recorded which) from PBMCs. Source of these receptors: a human donor in good health.

This clonotype was found many times. The chain joins TRBV5-1 to TRBJ1-4, with D possibly matching TRBD1 (5 bases). Trimming took off 7 bases at V and 1 base at J, with 8 bases between the two ends. The CDR3 has 13 residues. From germline, CDR1 is SGHRS and CDR2 YFSETQ. CDR3 coding DNA: TGCGCCAGCCTCCAGGGAACTAATGAAAAACTGTTTTTT. Its translation: CASLQGTNEKLFF.

V and J are TRBV29-1 and TRBJ2-1; 11 nucleotides agree with TRBD1. Germline lookup yields CDR1 SQVTM and CDR2 ANQGSEA. Trimming cost V 5 bases and J 7 bases; bases outside gene matches: 7. CDR3 length: 14 residues. The CDR3 nucleotides are TGCAGCGTTAACCGGGACAGGGGGGATAATGAGCAGTTCTTC. Translating it yields CSVNRDRGDNEQFF.

The V and J genes are TRBV10-3 and TRBJ2-7; maybe TRBD1 (6 bases). Germline lookup yields CDR1 ENHRY and CDR2 SYGVKD. The CDR3 consists of 12 residues. The V gene lost 10 bases and the J gene lost 2 bases, with 12 bases spanning the gap. The CDR3 nucleotides are TGTGCCACAAGGACAGCAACCTACGAGCAGTACTTC. Protein product: CATRTATYEQYF.

This clonotype was picked up a small number of times. The rearrangement uses TRBV7-9 and TRBJ2-7; a weak D match, TRBD2 (6 bases). Per germline, CDR1 SEHNR and CDR2 FQNEAQ (reference sequence). The V gene lost 1 base and the J gene lost 3 bases, with 13 bases spanning the gap. The CDR3 sequence is 15 residues long. CDR3 DNA: TGTGCCAGCAGCTTAGAGGAGGGGCTACGCTACGAGCAGTACTTC. It translates to CASSLEEGLRYEQYF.

The rearrangement links TRBV5-1 to TRBJ2-7; no clear D. The CDR3 covers 12 residues. V lost 5 bases to trimming and J lost 3 bases, with 9 bases between them. Germline CDR1 reads SGHRS; CDR2 reads YFSETQ. CDR3 sequence reads: CASSGNFYEQYF. CDR3 nucleotides: TGCGCCAGCAGTGGTAACTTCTACGAGCAGTACTTC.

V usage is TRBV7-9 and J usage is TRBJ1-2, with D tentatively TRBD1 (5 bases). The CDR3 sequence is 14 residues long. The V and J ends lost 4 bases and 6 bases respectively, with 15 bases between them. Germline-derived CDR1 and CDR2 are SEHNR and FQNEAQ (reference sequence). The CDR3 DNA reads as TGTGCCAGCAGCTCTCCCGAGGGGAGGAATGGCTACACCTTC. Its protein is CASSSPEGRNGYTF.

The chain recombines TRBV7-9 with TRBJ1-2; D gene uncertain. In germline, CDR1 is SEHNR, CDR2 FQNEAQ (reference sequence). V was clipped by 1 base and J by 1 base, with 10 bases between them. CDR3 length: 15 residues. CDR3: CASSLGHSINYGYTF. CDR3 DNA sequence: TGTGCCAGCAGCTTAGGGCATAGCATTAACTATGGCTACACCTTC.

To note about this clonotype: Relative to the germline gene, one junction end is altered; a read error may explain this. The genes are TRBV7-8 and TRBJ2-1; 12 nucleotides agree with TRBD2. Germline V gene lookup returns CDR1 SGHVS and CDR2 FQNEAQ. The CDR3 is made up of 21 amino acids. The CDR3 sequence is CASSLVSSGLAGRTSYSEQFF. DNA of the CDR3: TGTGCCAGCAGCTTAGTTTCCTCAGGACTAGCGGGAAGAACCTCCTACAGTGAGCAGTTCTTC.

V gene TRBV7-9 combines with J gene TRBJ1-2; D is ambiguous. Trimming left V 1 base short and J 0 bases short, with 3 bases between. The V gene's germline CDR1 is SEHNR and CDR2 FQNEAQ (reference sequence). The CDR3 loop spans 13 amino acids. DNA of the CDR3: TGTGCCAGCAGCTTAGACGCTAACTATGGCTACACCTTC. Amino acid sequence: CASSLDANYGYTF.

This chain connects TRBV7-3 to TRBJ2-1, with TRBD2 matching 9 bases. V lost 2 bases to trimming and J lost 7 bases; unmatched junction nucleotides: 9. Germline V gene data show CDR1 as SGHTA and CDR2 as FQGTGA. The CDR3 extends over 16 amino acids. The CDR3 reads CASSLWGGGAANEQFF. The CDR3 DNA sequence: TGTGCCAGCAGCTTATGGGGCGGGGGGGCCGCAAATGAGCAGTTCTTC.

This sequence joins TRBV12-5 and TRBJ1-2; D gene unclear. Germline CDR1 and CDR2: LGHNT and FRNRAP. This CDR3 spans 15 amino acids. The CDR3: CASSPTVILNYGYTF. The CDR3 DNA follows: TGTGCCAGCAGTCCGACCGTAATTCTTAACTATGGCTACACCTTC.

The rearrangement uses TRBV2 and TRBJ2-3; 9 nucleotides line up with TRBD1. The CDR3 has 13 amino acids. The trim removed 8 bases at V and 4 bases at J, leaving 4 bases unmatched. The germline V gene has CDR1 SNHLY and CDR2 FYNNEI. CDR3 sequence reads: CASVGQGPDTQYF. As DNA, the CDR3 is TGTGCCAGCGTGGGACAGGGCCCAGATACGCAGTATTTT. The whole variable domain, filled in from reference TRBV2 and TRBJ2-3, reads EPEVTQTPSHQVTQMGQEVILRCVPISNHLYFYWYRQILGQKVEFLVSFYNNEISEKSEIFDDQFSVERPDGSNFTLKIRSTKLEDSAMYFCASVGQGPDTQYFGPGTRLTVL.

At least ten counts were recorded for this clonotype. The rearrangement joins TRBV9 to TRBJ2-7; 14 nucleotides agree with TRBD2. The CDR3 length is 15 residues. J was trimmed by 3 bases and V by 4 bases; bases with no gene match: 3. Germline-derived CDR1 and CDR2 are SGDLS and YYNGEE. CDR3 loop: CASSTGTSGSYEQYF. CDR3 sequence (DNA): TGTGCCAGCAGCACAGGGACTAGCGGGAGCTACGAGCAGTACTTC.

This clonotype was seen ten or more times. The CDR3 DNA reads as TGTGCCAGCAGCGTAGACGAATACGAGCAGTACTTC. This translates into CASSVDEYEQYF. The J gene is TRBJ2-7, the V gene TRBV9; no firm D call. Germline V gene lookup returns CDR1 SGDLS and CDR2 YYNGEE. Trimming took 0 bases from V and 4 from J, leaving 5 bases between them. This CDR3 spans 12 amino acids.

The V and J genes are TRBV24-1 and TRBJ2-1; D possibly corresponds to TRBD1 (5 bases). Germline CDR1 is KGHDR and CDR2 is SFDVKD. This CDR3 is 14 amino acids long. Trimming removed 4 bases at V and 8 bases at J, with 14 bases between. The CDR3 nucleotides read TGTGCCACCAGTGAAGCAGGGATCCGGGATGAGCAGTTCTTC. It yields the protein CATSEAGIRDEQFF.

V and J are TRBV20-1 and TRBJ1-1; the D gene is possibly TRBD1 (5 bases). Germline V CDR1 and CDR2: DFQATT, SNEGSKA (reference sequence). The length of the CDR3 is 15 residues. Between the trimmed V and J ends, which lost 4 bases and 6 bases, there was a span of 21 bases. The CDR3 DNA sequence: TGCAGTGCTAAGAAGGGTGGGGCCTTGAGCGCTGAAGCTTTCTTT. Protein: CSAKKGGALSAEAFF.

The chain recombines TRBV19 with TRBJ2-3; either TRBD1 or TRBD2 may supply D (5 bases each). The CDR3 totals 16 residues. Germline CDR1 and CDR2: LNHDA and SQIVND (reference sequence). V was clipped by 3 bases and J by 1 base, with 14 bases between them. CDR3 loop: CASSIEGPPGTDTQYF. The CDR3 nucleotides read TGTGCCAGTAGTATTGAGGGGCCCCCAGGCACAGATACGCAGTATTTT.

This chain links TRBV4-1 with TRBJ1-5; 7 bases match TRBD1. CDR3 length equals 17 residues. V dropped 5 bases and J dropped 4; count of bases not matched to a gene: 14. Germline V gene sequence: CDR1 MGHRA, CDR2 YSYEKL. The CDR3 nucleotides are TGCGCCAGCAGCGAATGGGATCCCGGGACAGCTAATCAGCCCCAGCATTTT. Translating gives CASSEWDPGTANQPQHF.

This CDR3 is CASSEGLGTGTDTQYF. The CDR3 DNA sequence: TGTGCCAGCAGTGAAGGTTTGGGGACAGGGACAGATACGCAGTATTTT. The chain recombines TRBV25-1 with TRBJ2-3, with 9 bases lining up with TRBD1. This CDR3 region has 16 residues. Germline V gives CDR1 MGHDK, CDR2 SYGVNS. Trimming removed 2 bases from V and 3 bases from J; junction bases left unmatched: 6.

The chain employs TRBV7-9 and TRBJ2-3; 11 bases line up with TRBD2. The ends lost 7 bases at V and 4 bases at J; junction bases unmatched: 7. The CDR3 totals 15 residues. Germline lookup yields CDR1 SEHNR and CDR2 FQNEAQ (reference sequence). The CDR3, as DNA: TGTGCCAGCACCCTGTTAGCGGGGGGGTCAGATACGCAGTATTTT. Its protein is CASTLLAGGSDTQYF.

This chain connects TRBV19 to TRBJ1-5; a possible D gene is TRBD1 (5 bases). CDR1 LNHDA and CDR2 SQIVND come from the germline V gene (reference sequence). The V end lost 1 base, the J end lost 6 bases, and 7 bases lay between the germline ends. This CDR3 has 13 residues. Written as DNA, the CDR3 is TGTGCCAGTAGTATAGCAGGGTTTCAGCCCCAGCATTTT. Translated, it gives CASSIAGFQPQHF.

The genes are TRBV5-4 and TRBJ2-1; 11 bases agree with TRBD2. Germline assignment: CDR1 SGHNT and CDR2 YYREEE (reference sequence). J lost 7 bases, V lost 5 bases, and 20 bases had no gene match. This CDR3 is 19 amino acids long. The CDR3 protein is CASRWGTSGRSPDINEQFF. CDR3 nucleotide sequence: TGTGCCAGCAGATGGGGCACTAGCGGGAGATCTCCCGACATTAATGAGCAGTTCTTC.

In the case of this clonotype: The junction departs from germline at one end; a sequencing error may be responsible. The rearrangement links TRBV7-4 to TRBJ2-7; a possible D gene is TRBD1 (5 bases). Germline loops: CDR1 SGHVT, CDR2 SQSDAQ. This CDR3 comprises 15 residues. The CDR3 DNA reads as TGCGCCAGCAGCCAAGGGGTGGTCCCTGACTACGAGCAGTACTTC. Protein sequence: CASSQGVVPDYEQYF.

With respect to this clonotype: The junction shows a germline mismatch at one end, possibly a read error. The rearrangement uses TRBV6-4 and TRBJ2-3, with D hard to call. CDR3 length: 13 amino acids. Germline assignment: CDR1 MRHNA and CDR2 SNTAGT. The CDR3 loop is CAGSDSSTDTQYF. The CDR3 DNA is TGTGCCGGCAGTGACTCGAGCACAGATACGCAGTATTTT.

This clonotype was counted ten times or more. The rearrangement links TRBV4-1 to TRBJ2-7, with TRBD1 as a possible D gene (6 bases). The CDR3 is made up of 17 amino acids. With 0 bases removed from V and 3 bases from J, the gap between germline ends came to 18 bases. The V gene's germline CDR1 is MGHRA and CDR2 YSYEKL. CDR3 amino acids: CASSQEGQGREGYEQYF. The CDR3 DNA is TGCGCCAGCAGCCAAGAAGGGCAGGGGCGCGAAGGCTACGAGCAGTACTTC.

The chain employs TRBV2 and TRBJ1-1; D call uncertain. V lost 6 bases and J 0 bases, leaving 14 bases between the germline ends. CDR1 and CDR2 from the germline V gene are SNHLY and FYNNEI. The CDR3 spans 15 residues. This CDR3 is CASRDVADLNTEAFF. The CDR3 DNA reads TGTGCCAGCAGAGACGTTGCAGACTTGAACACTGAAGCTTTCTTT.